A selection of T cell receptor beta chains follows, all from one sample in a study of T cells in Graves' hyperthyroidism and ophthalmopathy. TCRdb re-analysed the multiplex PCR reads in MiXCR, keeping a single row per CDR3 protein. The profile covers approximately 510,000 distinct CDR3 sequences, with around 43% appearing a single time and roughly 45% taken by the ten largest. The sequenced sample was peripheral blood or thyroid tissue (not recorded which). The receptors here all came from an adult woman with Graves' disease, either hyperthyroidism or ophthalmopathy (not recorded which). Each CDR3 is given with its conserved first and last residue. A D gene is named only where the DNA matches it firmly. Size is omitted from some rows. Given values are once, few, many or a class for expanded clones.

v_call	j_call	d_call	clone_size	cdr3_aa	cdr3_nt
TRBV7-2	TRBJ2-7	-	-	CASSYGHSSEQYF	TGTGCCAGCAGCTATGGACACTCCTCCGAGCAGTACTTC
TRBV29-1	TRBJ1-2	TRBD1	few	CSVERQGQNYGYTF	TGCAGCGTTGAACGACAGGGACAGAACTATGGCTACACCTTC
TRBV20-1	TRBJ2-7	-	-	CSARGLGTRRYEQYF	TGCAGTGCTAGGGGATTGGGAACTAGACGATACGAGCAGTACTTC
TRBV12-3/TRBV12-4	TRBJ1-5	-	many	CASSPGTAPQPQHF	TGTGCCAGCAGTCCCGGGACTGCCCCGCAGCCCCAGCATTTT
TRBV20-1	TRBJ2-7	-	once	CSARPPGFADEQYF	TGCAGTGCTAGACCCCCCGGGTTTGCGGACGAGCAGTACTTC
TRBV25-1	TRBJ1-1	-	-	CASLAAGGTEAFF	TGTGCCAGCTTAGCTGCGGGAGGGACTGAAGCTTTCTTT
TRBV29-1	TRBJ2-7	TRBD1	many	CSVEEGKEGTGVIEQYF	TGCAGCGTTGAAGAAGGGAAGGAGGGGACAGGGGTGATCGAGCAGTACTTC
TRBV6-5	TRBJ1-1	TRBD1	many	CASSYRQGAAMNTEAFF	TGTGCCAGCAGTTACAGACAGGGGGCTGCCATGAACACTGAAGCTTTCTTT
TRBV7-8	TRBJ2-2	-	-	CASSLGPLGRGIYGELFF	TGTGCCAGCAGCTTAGGTCCATTGGGACGGGGGATCTACGGGGAGCTGTTTTTT
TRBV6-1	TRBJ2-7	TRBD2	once	CASTGTSATTYEQYF	TGTGCCAGCACCGGGACTAGCGCGACGACCTACGAGCAGTACTTC
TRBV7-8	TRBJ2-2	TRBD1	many	CASRSGTGMILRELFF	TGTGCCAGCAGGTCTGGGACAGGGATGATTCTACGGGAGCTGTTTTTT
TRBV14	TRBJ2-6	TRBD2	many	CASSAGGTGANVLTF	TGTGCCAGCAGCGCCGGGGGGACTGGGGCCAACGTCCTGACTTTC
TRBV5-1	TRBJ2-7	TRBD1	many	CASSGDRVNEQYF	TGCGCCAGCAGCGGGGACAGGGTCAACGAGCAGTACTTC
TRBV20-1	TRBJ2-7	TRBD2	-	CSAISPASGRSYEQYF	TGCAGTGCTATTTCCCCTGCTAGCGGGAGGTCCTACGAGCAGTACTTC
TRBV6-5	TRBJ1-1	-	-	CASSDPRVEAFF	TGTGCCAGCAGTGACCCGAGGGTTGAAGCTTTCTTT
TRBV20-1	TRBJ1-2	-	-	CSARAPGGRAYGYTF	TGCAGTGCTAGGGCCCCTGGAGGCAGGGCCTACGGCTACACCTTC
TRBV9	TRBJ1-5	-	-	CASSLQGIQPQHF	TGTGCCAGCAGTCTTCAGGGTATTCAGCCCCAGCATTTT
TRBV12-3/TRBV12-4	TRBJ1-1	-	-	CASSPIQGLNTEAFF	TGTGCCAGCAGCCCCATACAGGGACTGAACACTGAAGCTTTCTTT
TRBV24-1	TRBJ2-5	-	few	CATSAQGVETQYF	TGTGCCACCAGTGCGCAGGGCGTCGAGACCCAGTACTTC
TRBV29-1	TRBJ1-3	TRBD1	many	CSVTGDSSGNTIYF	TGCAGCGTGACAGGGGACAGCTCTGGAAACACCATATATTTT
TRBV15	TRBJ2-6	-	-	CATSGGDGSSGANVLTF	TGTGCCACCAGCGGAGGGGACGGCAGCTCTGGGGCCAACGTCCTGACTTTC
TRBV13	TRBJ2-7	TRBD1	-	CASSLLLGQGYEQYF	TGTGCCAGCAGCTTATTACTCGGACAGGGCTACGAGCAGTACTTC
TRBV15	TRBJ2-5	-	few	CATSGTGLVETQYF	TGTGCCACCAGCGGAACAGGGCTCGTCGAGACCCAGTACTTC
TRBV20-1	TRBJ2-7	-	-	CSASLRTVYEQYF	TGCAGTGCTAGCCTCCGGACAGTCTACGAGCAGTACTTC
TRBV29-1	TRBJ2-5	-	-	CSVNPEPQYF	TGCAGCGTCAACCCGGAACCACAGTACTTC
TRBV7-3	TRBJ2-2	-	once	CASSLHYNTGELFF	TGTGCCAGCAGCTTACACTACAACACCGGGGAGCTGTTTTTT
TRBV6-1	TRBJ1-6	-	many	CASSEVRRSPLHF	TGTGCCAGCAGTGAAGTCCGACGTTCACCCCTCCACTTT
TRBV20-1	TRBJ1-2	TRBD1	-	CSARPISGGGEYGYTF	TGCAGTGCTAGACCAATTTCAGGGGGCGGGGAGTATGGCTACACCTTC
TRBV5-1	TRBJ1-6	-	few	CASSLSTGDNSPLHF	TGCGCCAGCAGCTTGTCTACAGGCGACAATTCACCCCTCCACTTT
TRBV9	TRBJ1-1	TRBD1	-	CASSRNRGWNTEAFF	TGTGCCAGCAGCCGGAACAGGGGATGGAACACTGAAGCTTTCTTT
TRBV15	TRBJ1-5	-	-	CATSRAGGDSNQPQHF	TGTGCCACCAGCAGAGCTGGAGGGGATAGCAATCAGCCCCAGCATTTT
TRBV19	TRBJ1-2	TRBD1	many	CASSYLGDGQGYGYTF	TGTGCCAGTAGCTACTTGGGTGACGGACAGGGGTACGGCTACACCTTC
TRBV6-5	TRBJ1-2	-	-	CASLGAYAKPIYGYTF	TGTGCCAGCCTGGGGGCCTACGCCAAACCAATCTATGGCTACACCTTC
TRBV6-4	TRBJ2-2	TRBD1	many	CASSPGQDNTGELFF	TGTGCCAGCAGTCCGGGACAGGACAACACCGGGGAGCTGTTTTTT